This T cell receptor beta chain was found in a study of blood T cell repertoires in COVID-19. This clone was counted only a few times. Germline V gene lookup returns CDR1 MRHNA and CDR2 SNTAGT. V lost 6 bases to trimming and J lost 4 bases, with 12 bases between them. This CDR3 spans 13 amino acids. Methods used by the authors: Estimated nucleated cell counts came from reference gene primer amplification. TCRdb's table, derived via immunoSEQ multiplex PCR, lists solely in-frame clones and lacks some. That table furnishes V, J and clone size, whereas the DNA furnished D and trimming. The repertoire holds under 150,000 clones, with approximately 87% as singletons.

The chain joins TRBV6-4 to TRBJ1-2, with no clear D. The clonotype was recovered from a man aged 50-60 years with active COVID-19. Input material: peripheral blood. The CDR3 here is CASSRGGSYGYTF. The CDR3 nucleotides read TGTGCCAGCAGCCGGGGAGGGTCCTATGGCTACACCTTC.